These 16 T cell receptor beta chains were sequenced from one sample in a study of cytomegalovirus exposure and HLA in healthy donors (dated by TCRdb to about 2017). The library relied on the immunoSEQ multiplex PCR assay. TCRdb holds this immuneACCESS table with in-frame rearrangements only. Some clones are missing; in checked studies, unresolved V genes explain under half, and the rest has no known cause. The sample table contains 110,000 to 150,000 clones; only one count was recorded for nearly 90% of them. The ten biggest clones cover 8% to 9.5% of the sample. The sequenced sample consisted of PBMCs. These TCRs come from a woman younger than 35 in good health and CMV-seropositive.

J is TRBJ2-7 and V is TRBV7-6; tentative D call: TRBD1 (6 bases). Trimming shortened V by 0 bases and J by 7 bases, and 10 bases separated the two germline ends. Germline loops: CDR1 SGHVS, CDR2 FNYEAQ. The CDR3 contains 13 residues. CDR3 region: CASSLAKGEEQYF. The CDR3 nucleotides read TGTGCCAGCAGCTTAGCGAAGGGGGAGGAGCAGTACTTC.

The CDR3 bases are TGTGCCAGCAGTTTCGCGGGACAGGGTTATGAAAAACTGTTTTTT. It encodes CASSFAGQGYEKLFF. V is TRBV28 and J is TRBJ1-4, with 9 bases lining up with TRBD1. V trimming: 3 bases; J trimming: 6 bases; junction bases outside the gene matches: 5. The germline gives CDR1 MDHEN, CDR2 SYDVKM. CDR3 size: 15 residues.

The V call is TRBV19, the J call TRBJ2-2, with TRBD2 identical over 8 bases. Losses at the gene ends were 5 bases for V and 5 bases for J; bases not matched to a gene: 4. This CDR3 is built from 14 residues. Germline assignment: CDR1 LNHDA and CDR2 SQIVND (reference sequence). The CDR3 DNA reads TGTGCCAGTAGTCGGACTAGCCGAACCGGGGAGCTGTTTTTT. Translated: CASSRTSRTGELFF.

This rearrangement joins TRBV6-5 to TRBJ1-1; no clear D gene. Germline V gene data show CDR1 as MNHEY and CDR2 as SVGAGI. This CDR3 contains 14 residues. Deletions cut 7 bases from V and 6 bases from J, with 18 bases between. This CDR3 reads CASNYDTGSPEAFF. CDR3 in DNA: TGTGCCAGCAACTACGATACTGGCAGCCCTGAAGCTTTCTTT.

V usage is TRBV5-1 and J usage is TRBJ2-5; 7 bases line up with TRBD1. Germline-derived CDR1 and CDR2 are SGHRS and YFSETQ. The junction had 7 bases not matched to a gene; V was cut back by 3 bases and J by 5 bases. This CDR3 region has 14 residues. CDR3 residues: CASSSTGVRETQYF. Here the CDR3 DNA reads TGCGCCAGCAGCTCCACAGGGGTCCGGGAGACCCAGTACTTC.

The chain joins TRBV6-5 to TRBJ2-1; 9 bases match TRBD2. The germline V gene has CDR1 MNHEY and CDR2 SVGAGI. This CDR3 has 16 amino acids. V lost 2 bases to trimming and J lost 5 bases; unmatched junction nucleotides: 7. The CDR3 DNA follows: TGTGCCAGCAGTTACCAGAGGCGGGGGGGGAACAATGAGCAGTTCTTC. Translated: CASSYQRRGGNNEQFF.

This sequence joins TRBV5-1 and TRBJ2-7, with D possibly TRBD2 on 5 matching bases. V lost 1 base to trimming and J lost 9 bases, with 20 bases between them. This CDR3 has 15 amino acids. The germline V gene encodes CDR1 SGHRS and CDR2 YFSETQ. In DNA form, the CDR3 reads TGCGCCAGCAGCTTGTTTAGAAATCCGCTTCGGGGGCAGTACTTC. This encodes CASSLFRNPLRGQYF.

This CDR3 reads CASSPLGTGDRSYGSNQPQHF. In nucleotides, the CDR3 is TGTGCCAGCAGCCCACTAGGGACGGGGGACAGGAGTTACGGTAGCAATCAGCCCCAGCATTTT. The chain carries TRBV4-2 and TRBJ1-5; 8 bases are shared with TRBD1. The germline V gene encodes CDR1 LGHNA and CDR2 YNFKEQ. J was trimmed by 0 bases and V by 4 bases; bases with no gene match: 20. CDR3 length: 21 residues.

The V gene is TRBV27, the J gene TRBJ1-1; 9 positions match TRBD1. The CDR3 sequence is 14 residues long. Germline CDR1 reads MNHEY; CDR2 reads SMNVEV (reference sequence). J lost 5 bases, V lost 10 bases, and 11 bases had no gene match. The CDR3 sequence: CATKRQGGRTEAFF. The CDR3 region has the DNA TGTGCCACGAAACGACAGGGGGGACGGACTGAAGCTTTCTTT.

The chain combines TRBV28 with TRBJ2-7, with TRBD1 identical over 10 bases. J lost 3 bases, V lost 5 bases, and 13 bases had no gene match. The CDR3 has 17 residues. Looked up from germline, CDR1 is MDHEN and CDR2 is SYDVKM. The CDR3 nucleotides read TGTGCCAGCAGTCCTATACCGGGACAGGGGCAATACTACGAGCAGTACTTC. It translates to CASSPIPGQGQYYEQYF. The full variable domain, rest sourced from reference TRBV28 and TRBJ2-7, is DVKVTQSSRYLVKRTGEKVFLECVQDMDHENMFWYRQDPGLGLRLIYFSYDVKMKEKGDIPEGYSVSREKKERFSLILESASTNQTSMYLCASSPIPGQGQYYEQYFGPGTRLTVT.

The V gene is TRBV15, the J gene TRBJ2-5; weak D call: TRBD2 (6 bases). Trimming removed 0 bases from V and 4 bases from J, with 18 bases in between. Germline V gene lookup returns CDR1 LNHNV and CDR2 YYDKDF (reference sequence). CDR3 length: 17 residues. CDR3 nucleotides: TGTGCCACCAGCAGAGAACTCAGACTAGTGGGGGGAGAGACCCAGTACTTC. Amino acid sequence: CATSRELRLVGGETQYF.

The chain uses TRBV5-4 and TRBJ2-5, with 8 bases identical to TRBD2. The CDR3 sequence is 16 residues long. Germline-derived CDR1 and CDR2 are SGHNT and YYREEE (reference sequence). V was pared by 0 bases and J by 2 bases, with 6 bases of the junction left unmatched. This CDR3 reads CASSLDSGALQETQYF. CDR3 nucleotide sequence: TGTGCCAGCAGCTTGGATAGCGGGGCCTTACAAGAGACCCAGTACTTC. The variable domain in full, with the rest retrieved from reference TRBV5-4 and TRBJ2-5, is ETGVTQSPTHLIKTRGQQVTLRCSSQSGHNTVSWYQQALGQGPQFIFQYYREEENGRGNFPPRFSGLQFPNYSSELNVNALELDDSALYLCASSLDSGALQETQYFGPGTRLLVL.

The chain recombines TRBV4-1 with TRBJ1-3; D may be TRBD1 (5 bases). The CDR3 has 16 residues. Trimming left V 8 bases short and J 2 bases short, with 19 bases between. Germline-derived CDR1 and CDR2 are MGHRA and YSYEKL. The CDR3 protein is CASPRRAGFAGNTIYF. In DNA form, the CDR3 reads TGCGCCAGCCCCAGACGGGCAGGGTTTGCTGGAAACACCATATATTTT.

This sequence joins TRBV20-1 and TRBJ2-5, with TRBD2 matching over 11 bases. The V gene end was trimmed by 3 bases and the J gene end by 9 bases; junction bases not matched to a gene: 0. The CDR3 is 11 residues long. The germline V gene encodes CDR1 DFQATT and CDR2 SNEGSKA (reference sequence). The CDR3 region has the DNA TGCAGTGCTAGGGGACTAGCGGCCCAGTACTTC. This translates into CSARGLAAQYF.

Remarks on this clone: In the same sample, other DNA sequences code for this CDR3. The V call is TRBV5-1, the J call TRBJ2-3; 7 nucleotides agree with TRBD1. Germline lookup yields CDR1 SGHRS and CDR2 YFSETQ. This CDR3 has 15 amino acids. J gave up 2 bases and V 0 bases, and 3 bases lay outside the gene matches. Written as DNA, the CDR3 is TGCGCCAGCAGCTTGGAGGGACAGCACACAGATACGCAGTATTTT. Translation gives CASSLEGQHTDTQYF.

The sample holds one count of this clone. This CDR3 is CASIVGVDGGVGGYTF. The CDR3 region has the DNA TGTGCCAGCATTGTGGGAGTTGATGGGGGCGTGGGTGGCTACACCTTC. This rearrangement joins TRBV27 to TRBJ1-2; D perhaps matches TRBD1 (6 bases). Trimming pared 7 bases from V and 7 bases from J, leaving 25 bases between. Looked up from germline, CDR1 is MNHEY and CDR2 is SMNVEV (reference sequence). CDR3 length: 16 residues.